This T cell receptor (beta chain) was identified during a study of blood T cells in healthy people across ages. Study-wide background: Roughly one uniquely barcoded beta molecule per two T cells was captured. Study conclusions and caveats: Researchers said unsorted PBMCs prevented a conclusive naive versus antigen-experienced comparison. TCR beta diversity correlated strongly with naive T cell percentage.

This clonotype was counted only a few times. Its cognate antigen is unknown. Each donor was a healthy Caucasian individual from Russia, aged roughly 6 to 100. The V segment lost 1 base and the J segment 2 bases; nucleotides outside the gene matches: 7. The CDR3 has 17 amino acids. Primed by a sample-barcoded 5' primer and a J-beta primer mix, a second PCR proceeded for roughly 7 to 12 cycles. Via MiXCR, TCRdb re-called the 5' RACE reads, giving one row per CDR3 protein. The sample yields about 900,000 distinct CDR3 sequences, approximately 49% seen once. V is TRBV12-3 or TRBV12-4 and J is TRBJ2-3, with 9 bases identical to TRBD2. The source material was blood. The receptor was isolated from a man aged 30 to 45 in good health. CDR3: CASSLVPEREVTDTQYF. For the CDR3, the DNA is TGTGCCAGCAGTTTAGTCCCCGAGCGGGAGGTCACAGATACGCAGTATTTT.